This T cell receptor (beta chain) was recorded in a study of blood T cell repertoires in COVID-19. On the study more broadly: The analysed material was cDNA or gDNA that came from T cells, B-cell-depleted T cells, or PBMCs.

Seattle cases were enrolled at active infection and followed longitudinally. Study processing details: Cell counts per sample came from amplifying reference gene primers. TCRdb's copy holds only in-frame clones and misses some; the assay was immunoSEQ multiplex PCR. For V, J and clone size, that table is used; D and trimming come from the DNA. The data contain over 150,000 clones, just over 90% of them singletons. The specimen was peripheral blood. The sequence derives from a man aged 18 to 29 with COVID-19, enrolled during active disease.

The CDR3 here is CASSMHRVNYGYTF. The CDR3 coding sequence is TGTGCCAGCAGTATGCACAGGGTCAACTATGGCTACACCTTC. This chain links TRBV28 with TRBJ1-2; D may be TRBD1 (6 bases). Germline values: CDR1 MDHEN, CDR2 SYDVKM. V shed 5 bases and J shed 2 bases, with 12 bases lying between them. There are 14 residues in the CDR3.